This is a list of T cell receptor beta chains from one sample in a study of technical replicates of blood from a few donors. Data came from immunoSEQ multiplex PCR; TCRdb stores just in-frame clones and leaves some out. The sample shows about 75,000 clones, 90% to 95% of them seen only once. Sequences were obtained from T cells isolated from PBMCs. The receptors originated from a human donor in good health. Some clones in this sample may be carry-over from other donors' samples. CDR3s include the opening cysteine and the closing phenylalanine or tryptophan. D genes are given only for firm matches. Rows give clone size only sometimes, using once, few, many, or a class for an expanded clone.

V,size,D,J,DNA,CDR3
TRBV20-1,NA,NA,TRBJ2-5,TGCAGTGCTAGTATCCAAGAGACCCAGTACTTC,CSASIQETQYF
TRBV2,once,NA,TRBJ1-2,TGTGCCAGCTTTCCCCGAGGGTCTTTCTCCCAAGGCTACACCTTC,CASFPRGSFSQGYTF
TRBV29-1,NA,NA,TRBJ2-7,TGCAGCGTTGAAGACCGCAGCGGGCAAACGGGTTACGAGCAGTACTTC,CSVEDRSGQTGYEQYF
TRBV18,NA,NA,TRBJ2-7,TGTGCCAGCTCACGCGTCGACAGCGCTCCCACCGAGCAGTACTTC,CASSRVDSAPTEQYF
TRBV4-2,NA,NA,TRBJ2-3,TGTGCCAGCTCGGTAACCGGGACTAGCACAGATACGCAGTATTTT,CASSVTGTSTDTQYF
TRBV11-2,NA,NA,TRBJ2-5,TGTGCCAGCAGCCCGAATCGGGAGACCCAGTACTTC,CASSPNRETQYF
TRBV6-5,NA,NA,TRBJ1-1,TGTGCCAGCAGTTACTCACAGGCGAACACTGAAGCTTTCTTT,CASSYSQANTEAFF
TRBV4-1,NA,NA,TRBJ2-1,TGCGCCAGCAGCCATCCACGGGGGACTGAGCAGTTCTTC,CASSHPRGTEQFF
TRBV30,NA,NA,TRBJ1-1,TGTGCCTGGAGTCAAACAAAATTCTCTGCTGAAGCTTTCTTT,CAWSQTKFSAEAFF
TRBV6-1,NA,TRBD2,TRBJ2-2,TGTGCCAGCAGTGAAAGAGGACTAGCGTTTACCGGGGAGCTGTTTTTT,CASSERGLAFTGELFF
TRBV5-4,NA,TRBD2,TRBJ2-3,TGTGCCAGCAGCTCTAGCGGGAGAGGCGATACGCAGTATTTT,CASSSSGRGDTQYF
TRBV9,NA,NA,TRBJ2-7,TGTGCCAGCAGCGCCTCTCTACAGCCCTCCTACGAGCAGTACTTC,CASSASLQPSYEQYF
TRBV5-4,NA,NA,TRBJ1-2,TGTGCCAGCAGCTTGGACAGGGTCTATGGCTACACCTTC,CASSLDRVYGYTF
TRBV9,NA,NA,TRBJ1-6,TGTGCCAGCAGCGTAGGGACAGAGAATAATTCACCCCTCCACTTT,CASSVGTENNSPLHF
TRBV5-1,NA,NA,TRBJ2-3,TGCGCCAGCAGCGAAAAGAGAGGTGGCACAGATACGCAGTATTTT,CASSEKRGGTDTQYF
TRBV18,NA,TRBD2,TRBJ2-3,TGTGCCAGCTCACCACCGGGACTAGCGGGCCGAGATACGCAGTATTTT,CASSPPGLAGRDTQYF
TRBV11-1,NA,TRBD2,TRBJ2-5,TGTGCCAGCAGCTTAACTAGCGGGGGGGCCTTGGAGACCCAGTACTTC,CASSLTSGGALETQYF
TRBV19,few,NA,TRBJ2-2,TGTGCCAGTAGATGGGGACAGAACACCGGGGAGCTGTTTTTT,CASRWGQNTGELFF
TRBV28,NA,TRBD1,TRBJ2-2,TGTGCCAGCAGTTTCTCCTGGACAGGGGCGAACACCGGGGAGCTGTTTTTT,CASSFSWTGANTGELFF
TRBV4-1,NA,TRBD2,TRBJ2-7,TGCGCCAGCAGCCTAATTGACCTAGCGGGAGCTAACAACGAGCAGTACTTC,CASSLIDLAGANNEQYF
TRBV10-1,NA,TRBD2,TRBJ2-7,TGCGCCAGCAGTGAAAGACTAGCGGGATTCTACGAGCAGTACTTC,CASSERLAGFYEQYF
TRBV7-9,NA,NA,TRBJ1-1,TGTGCCAGCAGCTTAGACAGGCCCATCATGAACACTGAAGCTTTCTTT,CASSLDRPIMNTEAFF